The T cell receptor (beta chain) under discussion was sequenced for a study of response to subunit inactivated influenza vaccine. The V gene's germline CDR1 is DFQATT and CDR2 SNEGSKA (reference sequence). After removal of 0 bases from V and 7 bases from J, the junction contained 10 bases not matched to a gene. The CDR3 loop spans 16 amino acids. One entry per CDR3 protein results from TCRdb running MiXCR on the RT-PCR reads. The profile shows about 700,000 distinct CDR3 sequences, about 15% of them singletons. In this sample, this clonotype turned up many times. The rearrangement joins TRBV20-1 to TRBJ2-2, with 8 positions matching TRBD1. The material was PBMCs from blood, obtained less than 15 days before vaccination. The sequence was collected from a man aged 50 to 59 who received an inactivated influenza vaccine. CDR3 DNA sequence: TGCAGTGCTAGAGATTGGCGACAGGGGTCGATCGGGGAGCTGTTTTTT. Residues: CSARDWRQGSIGELFF.